This TCR beta chain was observed in a study of blood T cell repertoires in COVID-19. Study as a whole: Collection of acute and convalescent COVID-19 samples took place in the United States, Italy and Spain. The analysed material was cDNA or gDNA that came from T cells, B-cell-depleted T cells, or PBMCs.

Among Cohort 3 donors, those recovered had two negative PCRs, clearance, or symptom resolution. How the authors handled the data: Estimates of nucleated cell counts were drawn from the amplification of reference gene primers. Clones were sequenced by immunoSEQ multiplex PCR, and TCRdb holds only the in-frame ones, with some missing. V, J and clone size are those of that table, while D and trimming were read from the DNA. The table records under 200,000 clones, roughly 83% of them present only once. This clone was observed once. Germline V lookup: CDR1 SGHRS, CDR2 YFSETQ. Trimming removed 4 bases from V and 2 bases from J; junction bases left unmatched: 6. The CDR3 loop spans 15 amino acids.

Sequencing was done on a sample of PBMCs or T cells enriched from blood (not recorded which). The origin of this receptor is a woman in her sixties or seventies who had recovered from COVID-19. The chain combines TRBV5-1 with TRBJ2-1; 7 positions agree with TRBD2. The CDR3 DNA follows: TGCGCCAGCAGCACTAGGACTAGTCCCTACAATGAGCAGTTCTTC. Translated: CASSTRTSPYNEQFF.